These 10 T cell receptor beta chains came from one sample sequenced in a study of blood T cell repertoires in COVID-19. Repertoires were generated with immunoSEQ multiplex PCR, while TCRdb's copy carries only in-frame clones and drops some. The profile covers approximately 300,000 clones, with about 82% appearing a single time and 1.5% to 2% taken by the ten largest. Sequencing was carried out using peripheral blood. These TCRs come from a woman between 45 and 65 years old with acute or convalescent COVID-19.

As DNA, the CDR3 is TGTGCCAGCAGCTCGGGACAGGCGTATGGCTACACCTTC. Residues: CASSSGQAYGYTF. V is TRBV7-2 and J is TRBJ1-2; 8 nucleotides match TRBD1. V trimming: 4 bases; J trimming: 5 bases; junction bases outside the gene matches: 3. The length of the CDR3 is 13 residues. Germline-derived CDR1 and CDR2 are SGHTA and FQGNSA. Looking up the rest from reference TRBV7-2 and TRBJ1-2 gives the full variable domain: GAGVSQSPSNKVTEKGKDVELRCDPISGHTALYWYRQSLGQGLEFLIYFQGNSAPDKSGLPSDRFSAERTGGSVSTLTIQRTQQEDSAVYLCASSSGQAYGYTFGSGTRLTVV.

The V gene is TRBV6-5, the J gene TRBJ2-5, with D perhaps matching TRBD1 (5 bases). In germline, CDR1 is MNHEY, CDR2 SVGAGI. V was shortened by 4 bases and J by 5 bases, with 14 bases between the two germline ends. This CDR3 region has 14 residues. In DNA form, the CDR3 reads TGTGCCAGCAGTTCAGGGCAGGGAAGGGAGACCCAGTACTTC. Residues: CASSSGQGRETQYF.

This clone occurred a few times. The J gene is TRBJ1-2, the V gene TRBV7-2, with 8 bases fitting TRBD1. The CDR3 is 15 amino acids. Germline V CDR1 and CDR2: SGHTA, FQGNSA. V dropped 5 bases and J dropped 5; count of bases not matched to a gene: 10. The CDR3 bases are TGTGCCAGCAGCCAGGGGGCAGGGGAGCCATATGGCTACACCTTC. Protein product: CASSQGAGEPYGYTF.

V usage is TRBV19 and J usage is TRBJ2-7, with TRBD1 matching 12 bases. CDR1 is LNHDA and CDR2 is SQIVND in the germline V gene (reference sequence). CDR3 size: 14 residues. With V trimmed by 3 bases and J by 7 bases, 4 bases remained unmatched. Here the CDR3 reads CASSMGQGAREQYF. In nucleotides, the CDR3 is TGTGCCAGTAGTATGGGACAGGGGGCTAGGGAGCAGTACTTC. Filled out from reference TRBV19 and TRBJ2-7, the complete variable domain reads DGGITQSPKYLFRKEGQNVTLSCEQNLNHDAMYWYRQDPGQGLRLIYYSQIVNDFQKGDIAEGYSVSREKKESFPLTVTSAQKNPTAFYLCASSMGQGAREQYFGPGTRLTVT.

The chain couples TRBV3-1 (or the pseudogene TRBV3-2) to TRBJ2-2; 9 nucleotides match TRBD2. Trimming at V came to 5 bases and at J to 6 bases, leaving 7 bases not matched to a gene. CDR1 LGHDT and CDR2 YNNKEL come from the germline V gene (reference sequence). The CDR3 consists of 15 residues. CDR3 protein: CASSTRTSAAGELFF. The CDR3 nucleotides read TGTGCCAGCAGCACGAGGACTAGCGCGGCCGGGGAGCTGTTTTTT.

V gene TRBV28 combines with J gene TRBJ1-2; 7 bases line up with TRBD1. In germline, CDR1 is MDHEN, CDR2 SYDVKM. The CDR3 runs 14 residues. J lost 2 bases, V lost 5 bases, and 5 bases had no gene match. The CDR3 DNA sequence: TGTGCCAGCAGTCCTGGGACAGCCAACTATGGCTACACCTTC. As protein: CASSPGTANYGYTF.

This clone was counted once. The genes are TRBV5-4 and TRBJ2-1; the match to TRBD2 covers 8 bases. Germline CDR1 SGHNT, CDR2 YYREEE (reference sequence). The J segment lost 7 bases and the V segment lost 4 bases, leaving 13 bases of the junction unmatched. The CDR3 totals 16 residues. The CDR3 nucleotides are TGTGCCAGCAGCCCTGGGGGCGGGAGGTCCGGGAATGAGCAGTTCTTC. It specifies CASSPGGGRSGNEQFF.

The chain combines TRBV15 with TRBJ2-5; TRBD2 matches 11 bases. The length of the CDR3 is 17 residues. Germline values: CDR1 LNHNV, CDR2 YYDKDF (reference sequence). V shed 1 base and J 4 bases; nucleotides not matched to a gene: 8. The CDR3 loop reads CATSRGGTSGAGETQYF. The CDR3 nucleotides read TGTGCCACCAGCAGAGGCGGGACTAGCGGAGCGGGAGAGACCCAGTACTTC.

The CDR3 loop reads CASSPRSSGSSYNEQFF. CDR3 bases: TGTGCCAGCAGCCCCCGGTCTAGCGGTTCCTCCTACAATGAGCAGTTCTTC. This chain joins TRBV3-1 (or the pseudogene TRBV3-2) and TRBJ2-1; 7 nucleotides align to TRBD2. J was trimmed by 0 bases and V by 4 bases; bases with no gene match: 9. Germline CDR1 reads LGHDT; CDR2 reads YNNKEL (reference sequence). This CDR3 contains 17 residues.

CDR3 amino acids: CASSPRGPDPNYGYTF. DNA for the CDR3: TGTGCCAGCAGCCCCAGGGGGCCTGATCCAAACTATGGCTACACCTTC. The rearrangement joins TRBV27 to TRBJ1-2, with 8 nucleotides matching TRBD1. Germline CDR1 is MNHEY and CDR2 is SMNVEV (reference sequence). V gave up 6 bases and J gave up 2 bases; unmatched junction bases: 11. The CDR3 covers 16 residues.